One sample yielded the 24 T cell receptor beta chains listed below, sequenced in a study of shared clonotypes between healthy human individuals. The assay was immunoSEQ multiplex PCR, and TCRdb's table has in-frame clones only and misses some. The sample contains about 1.1 million clones, approximately 80% of which appear only once. Sequenced material: memory CD4+ T cells from PBMCs. Subset indicated: CD45RA-negative fraction. Receptors originate from a young man in good health. Some clones in this sample may be carry-over from other donors' samples.

This rearrangement joins TRBV6-6 to TRBJ2-2, with D hard to call. Trimming took 6 bases from V and 4 from J, leaving 15 bases between them. The germline gives CDR1 MNHNY, CDR2 SVGAGI (reference sequence). The CDR3 extends over 15 amino acids. The CDR3 nucleotides read TGTGCCAGCAGCAGCACGGCCCGAAGCACCGGGGAGCTGTTTTTT. Residues: CASSSTARSTGELFF.

The genes are TRBV6-6 and TRBJ1-2; D is ambiguous. Trimming removed 6 bases from V and 5 bases from J, with 13 bases in between. The CDR3 contains 13 residues. Germline V gene data show CDR1 as MNHNY and CDR2 as SVGAGI (reference sequence). The CDR3 nucleotides are TGTGCCAGCAGCCACGCCCAGAAATATGGCTACACCTTC. Protein sequence: CASSHAQKYGYTF.

V usage is TRBV19 and J usage is TRBJ2-4, with 9 bases that match TRBD2. After removal of 1 base from V and 3 bases from J, the junction contained 22 bases not matched to a gene. The germline gives CDR1 LNHDA, CDR2 SQIVND (reference sequence). CDR3 size: 22 residues. This CDR3 reads CASSIGGPKGLAVLQSKNIQYF. For the CDR3, the DNA is TGTGCCAGTAGTATAGGTGGACCCAAGGGACTAGCCGTACTACAAAGCAAAAACATTCAGTACTTC.

This clone was detected only a few times. This rearrangement joins TRBV14 to TRBJ2-1; either TRBD1 or TRBD2 may fit D (6 bases each). This CDR3 region has 16 residues. V lost 0 bases to trimming and J lost 6 bases, with 15 bases between them. The germline V gene has CDR1 SGHDN and CDR2 FVKESK. Here the CDR3 reads CASSQDRGDSRNEQFF. CDR3 nucleotides: TGTGCCAGCAGCCAAGATAGGGGGGATTCACGCAATGAGCAGTTCTTC. Together with reference TRBV14 and TRBJ2-1, the CDR3 gives the full variable domain: EAGVTQFPSHSVIEKGQTVTLRCDPISGHDNLYWYRRVMGKEIKFLLHFVKESKQDESGMPNNRFLAERTGGTYSTLKVQPAELEDSGVYFCASSQDRGDSRNEQFFGPGTRLTVL.

The chain recombines TRBV7-9 with TRBJ2-3; 9 positions match TRBD2. The CDR3 has 15 amino acids. Germline V gene sequence: CDR1 SEHNR, CDR2 FQNEAQ (reference sequence). Unmatched junction bases numbered 2, after V lost 0 bases and J lost 4 bases. Here the CDR3 reads CASSLASGSPDTQYF. CDR3 bases: TGTGCCAGCAGCTTAGCTAGCGGGAGTCCAGATACGCAGTATTTT.

This clone was seen a handful of times. A much larger clone lies a single base off, so this may be a read error. The J gene is TRBJ2-5, the V gene TRBV5-4; D remains unclear. The CDR3 is 11 residues long. Germline lookup yields CDR1 SGHNT and CDR2 YYREEE (reference sequence). Trimming shortened V by 4 bases and J by 2 bases, and 3 bases separated the two germline ends. This CDR3 reads CASSQQETQYF. The CDR3 nucleotides are TGTGCCAGCAGCCAACAAGAGACCCAGTACTTC.

This clone was recorded a few times. CDR3 DNA sequence: TGCAGCGCTGAGGCAAATGAGGCGGGAGAGACCCAGTACTTC. Its protein is CSAEANEAGETQYF. The rearrangement links TRBV29-1 to TRBJ2-5; TRBD2 is a possible D gene (5 bases). V was clipped by 7 bases and J by 4 bases, with 19 bases between them. The CDR3 covers 14 residues. Germline CDR1 SQVTM, CDR2 ANQGSEA.

This clone has only one observation. This rearrangement joins TRBV29-1 to TRBJ1-2, with 8 bases matching TRBD1. Trimming took 5 bases from V and 7 from J; bases not matched to a gene: 12. This CDR3 comprises 14 residues. Germline assignment: CDR1 SQVTM and CDR2 ANQGSEA. The CDR3 DNA reads TGCAGCGTTTCAGCACAGGGGGGAGTGTTTGGCTACACCTTC. Translation gives CSVSAQGGVFGYTF.

There are a few counts of this clone. The chain is built from TRBV4-1 and TRBJ1-4, with D maybe TRBD1 (5 bases). Trimming removed 4 bases from V and 3 bases from J, with 18 bases in between. From germline, CDR1 is MGHRA and CDR2 YSYEKL. The length of the CDR3 is 17 residues. For the CDR3, the DNA is TGCGCCAGCAGCCCCATCGGACTGGGGGGACCTAATGAAAAACTGTTTTTT. It specifies CASSPIGLGGPNEKLFF.

CDR3 nucleotide sequence: TGTGCCAGCTCTTTCAACCCAGCGGGAGCATCTGGGGCCAACGTCCTGACTTTC. Protein sequence: CASSFNPAGASGANVLTF. This sequence joins TRBV2 and TRBJ2-6; 8 bases are a match to TRBD2. V trimming: 8 bases; J trimming: 1 base; junction bases outside the gene matches: 13. CDR3 length: 18 amino acids. CDR1 SNHLY and CDR2 FYNNEI come from the germline V gene.

The rearrangement joins TRBV5-1 to TRBJ1-1; maybe TRBD1 (5 bases). The CDR3 consists of 14 residues. Germline V gives CDR1 SGHRS, CDR2 YFSETQ. V dropped 2 bases and J dropped 5 bases, with 13 bases sitting between them. The CDR3 nucleotides read TGCGCCAGCAGCTTTACCCAGGGCATAACTGAAGCTTTCTTT. The encoded protein is CASSFTQGITEAFF.

The chain couples TRBV28 to TRBJ1-4; a weak D match, TRBD1 (6 bases). This CDR3 is built from 15 residues. V lost 2 bases, J lost 7 bases, and 14 bases lay in between. Germline values: CDR1 MDHEN, CDR2 SYDVKM. CDR3 residues: CASSLPGALGEKLFF. The DNA for the CDR3 is TGTGCCAGCAGTTTACCAGGGGCTCTGGGTGAAAAACTGTTTTTT.

The chain combines TRBV7-2 with TRBJ2-6, with D tentatively TRBD1 (5 bases). CDR1 SGHTA and CDR2 FQGNSA come from the germline V gene. CDR3 length: 14 residues. V lost 5 bases and J lost 6, with 11 bases in between. The CDR3 here is CASSRGHAANVLTF. CDR3 in DNA: TGTGCCAGCAGCCGAGGACATGCGGCCAACGTCCTGACTTTC.

This clone was counted between two and nine times. This chain connects TRBV9 to TRBJ2-2; D possibly corresponds to TRBD1 (5 bases). The CDR3 consists of 16 residues. Germline V gene sequence: CDR1 SGDLS, CDR2 YYNGEE. Deletions cut 4 bases from V and 0 bases from J, with 13 bases between. Here the CDR3 DNA reads TGTGCCAGCAGCTCAGGACATACTACGAACACCGGGGAGCTGTTTTTT. It yields the protein CASSSGHTTNTGELFF.

The chain has TRBV9 and TRBJ1-4; 10 nucleotides align to TRBD1. J gave up 2 bases and V 0 bases, and 4 bases lay outside the gene matches. The CDR3 length is 17 residues. Germline assignment: CDR1 SGDLS and CDR2 YYNGEE. This chain's CDR3 is CASSVGTGGRTNEKLFF. DNA of the CDR3: TGTGCCAGCAGCGTAGGGACAGGGGGACGGACTAATGAAAAACTGTTTTTT.

This clone was counted once. This sequence joins TRBV7-2 and TRBJ2-1; 7 nucleotides match TRBD2. CDR3 length: 16 amino acids. V shed 2 bases, J shed 5 bases, and the junction held 9 bases outside the gene matches. In germline, CDR1 is SGHTA, CDR2 FQGNSA. The CDR3 DNA is TGTGCCAGCAGCTTATACGATGGTCTAGCGGACAATGAGCAGTTCTTC. This codes for CASSLYDGLADNEQFF.

This sequence joins TRBV15 and TRBJ2-5; 13 nucleotides match TRBD2. Germline assignment: CDR1 LNHNV and CDR2 YYDKDF (reference sequence). CDR3 size: 16 residues. Trimming at V came to 1 base and at J to 6 bases, leaving 5 bases not matched to a gene. CDR3 DNA: TGTGCCACCAGCAGAGGAGGGACTAGCGGGGATAAGACCCAGTACTTC. This codes for CATSRGGTSGDKTQYF. The whole variable domain, filled in from reference TRBV15 and TRBJ2-5, reads DAMVIQNPRYQVTQFGKPVTLSCSQTLNHNVMYWYQQKSSQAPKLLFHYYDKDFNNEADTPDNFQSRRPNTSFCFLDIRSPGLGDTAMYLCATSRGGTSGDKTQYFGPGTRLLVL.

This clone was picked up many times. The V gene is TRBV30, the J gene TRBJ2-2; D perhaps matches TRBD2 (6 bases). CDR3 length: 13 residues. CDR1 is GTSNPN, CDR2 SVGIG, per germline (reference sequence). V lost 0 bases and J lost 7, with 9 bases in between. The CDR3 loop is CAWSVLAGGELFF. The CDR3 DNA reads as TGTGCCTGGAGTGTACTAGCAGGCGGGGAGCTGTTTTTT.

The DNA of the CDR3 is TGTGCCAGCAGTGAAAACCCTGGAAACACCATATATTTT. Translated, it gives CASSENPGNTIYF. The V and J genes are TRBV2 and TRBJ1-3; no definite D call. Germline-derived CDR1 and CDR2 are SNHLY and FYNNEI. V lost 2 bases and J 2 bases, leaving 4 bases between the germline ends. This CDR3 has 13 residues.

The chain couples TRBV28 to TRBJ2-7, with 7 bases fitting TRBD1. The trim removed 6 bases at V and 5 bases at J, leaving 4 bases unmatched. From germline, CDR1 is MDHEN and CDR2 SYDVKM. The CDR3 is 12 amino acids. The CDR3 DNA follows: TGTGCCAGCAGAGACAGGGCCGACGAGCAGTACTTC. It encodes CASRDRADEQYF.

J is TRBJ2-6 and V is TRBV9; no reliable D call. Germline V gives CDR1 SGDLS, CDR2 YYNGEE. V was pared by 0 bases and J by 1 base, with 2 bases between. The CDR3 totals 14 residues. CDR3 sequence reads: CASSVASGANVLTF. CDR3 DNA: TGTGCCAGCAGCGTAGCTTCTGGGGCCAACGTCCTGACTTTC.

This chain uses TRBV14 with TRBJ2-5; D remains ambiguous. CDR3 length equals 14 residues. The V gene's germline CDR1 is SGHDN and CDR2 FVKESK. Trimming pared 4 bases from V and 7 bases from J, leaving 16 bases between. CDR3 residues: CASSLSLFSGTQYF. CDR3 coding DNA: TGTGCCAGCAGCCTAAGCTTATTTAGTGGGACCCAGTACTTC. Using reference TRBV14 and TRBJ2-5 for the parts outside the CDR3, the full variable domain is EAGVTQFPSHSVIEKGQTVTLRCDPISGHDNLYWYRRVMGKEIKFLLHFVKESKQDESGMPNNRFLAERTGGTYSTLKVQPAELEDSGVYFCASSLSLFSGTQYFGPGTRLLVL.

The chain links TRBV19 to TRBJ1-4, with 10 bases that match TRBD1. There are 16 residues in the CDR3. V was pared by 6 bases and J by 6 bases, with 10 bases of the junction left unmatched. Per the germline V gene, CDR1 is LNHDA and CDR2 is SQIVND (reference sequence). The CDR3 is CASRNPGQGRHEKLFF. CDR3 sequence (DNA): TGTGCCAGTAGAAACCCGGGACAGGGGAGACATGAAAAACTGTTTTTT.

The CDR3 spells CASTVRGLGPQHF. CDR3 DNA: TGTGCCAGCACCGTGAGGGGCCTGGGGCCCCAGCATTTT. The V and J genes are TRBV5-8 and TRBJ1-5; D is possibly TRBD1 (5 bases). The CDR3 is 13 amino acids. V was pared by 6 bases and J by 9 bases, with 16 bases between. CDR1 and CDR2 (germline): SGHTS, YDEGEE. The full variable domain, with the rest looked up from reference TRBV5-8 and TRBJ1-5, is EAGVTQSPTHLIKTRGQQATLRCSPISGHTSVYWYQQALGLGLQFLLWYDEGEERNRGNFPPRFSGRQFPNYSSELNVNALELEDSALYLCASTVRGLGPQHFGDGTRLSIL.